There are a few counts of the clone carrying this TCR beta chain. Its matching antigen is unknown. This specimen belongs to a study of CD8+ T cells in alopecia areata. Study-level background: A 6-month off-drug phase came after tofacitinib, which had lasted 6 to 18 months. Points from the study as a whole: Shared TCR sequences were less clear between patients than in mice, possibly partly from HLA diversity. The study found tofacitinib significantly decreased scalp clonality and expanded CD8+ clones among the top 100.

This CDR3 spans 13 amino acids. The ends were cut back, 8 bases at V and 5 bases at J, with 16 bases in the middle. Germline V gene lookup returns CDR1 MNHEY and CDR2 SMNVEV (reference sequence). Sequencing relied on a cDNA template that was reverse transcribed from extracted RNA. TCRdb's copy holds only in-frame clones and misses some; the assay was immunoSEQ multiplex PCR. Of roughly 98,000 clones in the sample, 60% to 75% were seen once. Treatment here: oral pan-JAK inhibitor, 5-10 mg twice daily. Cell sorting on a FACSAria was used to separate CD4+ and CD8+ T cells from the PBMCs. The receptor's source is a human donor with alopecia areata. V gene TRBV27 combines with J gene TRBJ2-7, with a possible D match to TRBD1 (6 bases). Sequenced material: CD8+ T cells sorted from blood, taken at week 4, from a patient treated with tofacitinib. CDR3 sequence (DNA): TGTGCCAGCCGGACTTCAGGGGTAGACGAGCAGTACTTC. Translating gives CASRTSGVDEQYF.